Included here is one TCR beta chain sequence, with context. Its antigen is unknown. Samples were assayed with immunoSEQ v3.0 at survey level. The table came from immunoSEQ multiplex PCR; TCRdb's copy has only in-frame clones and leaves some out. The sample yields roughly 28,000 clones, 85% to 90% seen once. Each sample contained roughly 0.85-10 million cryopreserved PBMC, thawed before DNA extraction. This sample is part of a study of long-term antiretroviral therapy in people with HIV. Study background: A decade or so separates the oldest specimens from the later 2015 immediate-ART recommendation. The study's findings and limits: Repertoire dominance by clones expanded before ART was seen at all time points. Controls exceeded HIV repertoires in CDR3 length range.

V was clipped by 6 bases and J by 0 bases, with 12 bases between them. Germline CDR1 and CDR2: MNHEY and SVGAGI. The CDR3 runs 15 residues. The V and J genes are TRBV6-5 and TRBJ2-1; no clear D. The receptor was derived from a woman aged 18 to 35 with HIV. The sequences come from unsorted PBMCs, collected 1.8 years after starting antiretroviral therapy. Here the CDR3 DNA reads TGTGCCAGCAGCCCAACTAAGAGCTCCTACAATGAGCAGTTCTTC. Translation: CASSPTKSSYNEQFF.